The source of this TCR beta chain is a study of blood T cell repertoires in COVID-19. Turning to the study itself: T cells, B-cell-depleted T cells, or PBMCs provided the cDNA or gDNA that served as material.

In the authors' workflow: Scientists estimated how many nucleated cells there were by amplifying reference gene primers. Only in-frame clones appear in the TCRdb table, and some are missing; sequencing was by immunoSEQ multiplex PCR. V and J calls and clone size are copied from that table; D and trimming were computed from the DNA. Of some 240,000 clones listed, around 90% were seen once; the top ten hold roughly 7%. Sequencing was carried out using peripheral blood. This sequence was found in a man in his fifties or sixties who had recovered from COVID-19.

The CDR3 nucleotides are TGTGCCAGTACCGGGTCTACCCCGCAGTATTTT. Its translation is CASTGSTPQYF. The chain couples TRBV7-6 to TRBJ2-3, with unresolved D. The V end lost 9 bases, the J end lost 10 bases, and 14 bases lay between the germline ends. Per the germline V gene, CDR1 is SGHVS and CDR2 is FNYEAQ. The CDR3 length is 11 residues.